The sample holds a few counts of the clone carrying this TCR beta chain. Each CDR3 protein gets one entry after TCRdb re-called the RT-PCR reads with MiXCR. Counted here are hundreds of thousands of distinct CDR3 sequences, 15% to 19% occurring once; the ten biggest clones make up 11%. The sample comes from a study of response to subunit inactivated influenza vaccine. The receptor was derived from a man aged 45-65 years who received an inactivated influenza vaccine. The starting material was PBMCs from blood, obtained roughly 12 days after vaccination.

The CDR3 DNA reads as TGCGCCAGCAGCCAAGATGGGACAGGAGATGGCTACACCTTC. It yields the protein CASSQDGTGDGYTF. The gene calls are TRBV4-3 and TRBJ1-2, with TRBD1 identical over 8 bases. V shed 0 bases and J 6 bases; nucleotides not matched to a gene: 3. The germline V gene has CDR1 LGHNA and CDR2 YSLEER. The CDR3 length is 14 residues.